These 10 T cell receptor beta chains originate from one sample sequenced in a study of Tregs in tolerant kidney transplant recipients. The protocol was immunoSEQ multiplex PCR, while the TCRdb copy is restricted to in-frame clones and leaves out a portion. The sample holds roughly 250,000 clones, roughly four fifths seen once. Material for sequencing was CD4+ T cells from blood. These receptors came from a human donor in good health.

This chain links TRBV7-8 with TRBJ2-7, with 9 bases matching TRBD1. The CDR3 loop spans 14 amino acids. V dropped 3 bases and J dropped 2; count of bases not matched to a gene: 2. Germline V gives CDR1 SGHVS, CDR2 FQNEAQ. The chain's CDR3 is CASSFGTGPYEQYF. Written as DNA, the CDR3 is TGTGCCAGCAGCTTTGGGACAGGGCCCTACGAGCAGTACTTC.

The rearrangement uses TRBV6-1 and TRBJ2-5; 16 bases map to TRBD2. The V gene's germline CDR1 is MNHNS and CDR2 SASEGT. V was clipped by 4 bases and J by 5 bases; unmatched bases: 4. The CDR3 totals 16 residues. The CDR3 here is CASSGPGLAGGETQYF. CDR3 bases: TGTGCCAGCAGTGGCCCGGGACTAGCGGGAGGGGAGACCCAGTACTTC.

This clone was observed a single time. V is TRBV7-9 and J is TRBJ2-1; D is possibly TRBD1 (9 bases). Germline CDR1 SEHNR, CDR2 FQNEAQ (reference sequence). Trimming cost V 7 bases and J 5 bases, with 18 bases left between them. This CDR3 has 15 amino acids. As DNA, the CDR3 is TGTGCCAGCACCGGGGGGGACAGGGTCAACAATGAGCAGTTCTTC. Protein product: CASTGGDRVNNEQFF.

For this clone: Other DNA sequences within the sample encode an identical CDR3. The rearrangement uses TRBV5-1 and TRBJ2-7; a weak D match, TRBD1 (5 bases). V was trimmed by 0 bases and J by 3 bases, leaving 10 bases between them. The CDR3 runs to 14 residues. CDR1 and CDR2 from the germline V gene are SGHRS and YFSETQ. The chain's CDR3 is CASSLVSGNYEQYF. DNA for the CDR3: TGCGCCAGCAGCTTGGTGTCAGGGAACTACGAGCAGTACTTC.

The chain links TRBV5-1 to TRBJ1-1; 7 bases line up with TRBD1. The CDR3 runs to 14 residues. The germline V gene encodes CDR1 SGHRS and CDR2 YFSETQ. J was trimmed by 5 bases and V by 4 bases; bases with no gene match: 8. The CDR3 loop reads CASSENPGGTEAFF. The CDR3 region has the DNA TGCGCCAGCAGCGAAAACCCAGGGGGAACTGAAGCTTTCTTT.

The chain joins TRBV2 to TRBJ2-6, with a possible D match to TRBD2 (5 bases). Germline V lookup: CDR1 SNHLY, CDR2 FYNNEI. This CDR3 is built from 15 residues. Trimming took off 9 bases at V and 2 bases at J, with 14 bases between the two ends. Written as DNA, the CDR3 is TGTGCCAGGTCGGGGTTTTCGGCTGGGGCCAACGTCCTGACTTTC. It specifies CARSGFSAGANVLTF.

This rearrangement joins TRBV6-5 to TRBJ1-2; D is perhaps TRBD1 (5 bases). This CDR3 is 16 amino acids long. V lost 0 bases and J 8 bases, leaving 19 bases between the germline ends. Germline V CDR1 and CDR2: MNHEY, SVGAGI. Here the CDR3 reads CASSYSGQAKSSGYTF. CDR3 bases: TGTGCCAGCAGTTACTCGGGGCAGGCCAAGTCGTCCGGCTACACCTTC.

V gene TRBV5-1 combines with J gene TRBJ2-4; no firm D call. Germline CDR1 reads SGHRS; CDR2 reads YFSETQ. V was pared by 2 bases and J by 5 bases, with 20 bases between. The CDR3 runs to 17 residues. The chain's CDR3 is CASSLGPGKRAQNIQYF. The DNA for the CDR3 is TGCGCCAGCAGCTTAGGGCCAGGCAAACGGGCCCAAAACATTCAGTACTTC.

The V call is TRBV7-9, the J call TRBJ1-2; TRBD1 aligns across 10 bases. V gave up 5 bases and J gave up 7 bases; unmatched junction bases: 7. This CDR3 has 14 residues. Looked up from germline, CDR1 is SEHNR and CDR2 is FQNEAQ (reference sequence). The CDR3 nucleotides read TGTGCCAGCAGCCCTACAGACAGGGGGCCTGGCTACACCTTC. It translates to CASSPTDRGPGYTF. Full variable domain (remainder filled in from reference TRBV7-9 and TRBJ1-2): DTGVSQNPRHKITKRGQNVTFRCDPISEHNRLYWYRQTLGQGPEFLTYFQNEAQLEKSRLLSDRFSAERPKGSFSTLEIQRTEQGDSAMYLCASSPTDRGPGYTFGSGTRLTVV.

The chain employs TRBV7-3 and TRBJ2-2, with D perhaps TRBD1 (5 bases). The CDR3 is made up of 15 amino acids. Per germline, CDR1 SGHTA and CDR2 FQGTGA. Trimming cost V 1 base and J 3 bases, with 9 bases left between them. The CDR3: CASSLRGQYTGELFF. CDR3 nucleotides: TGTGCCAGCAGCTTAAGGGGCCAATACACCGGGGAGCTGTTTTTT. The variable domain in full, completed from reference TRBV7-3 and TRBJ2-2, reads GAGVSQTPSNKVTEKGKYVELRCDPISGHTALYWYRQSLGQGPEFLIYFQGTGAADDSGLPNDRFFAVRPEGSVSTLKIQRTERGDSAVYLCASSLRGQYTGELFFGEGSRLTVL.